These T cell receptor beta chains were read from a single sample in a study of regulatory T cells in long-lasting Graves disease. TCRdb re-called the multiplex PCR reads with MiXCR, one entry per CDR3 protein. The data show 500,000 or so distinct CDR3 sequences, around 13% seen once. This same sample was also taken into another study, of T cells in Graves' hyperthyroidism and ophthalmopathy.

The sequenced sample was peripheral blood mononuclear cells (PBMCs), obtained at new diagnosis, from a patient treated with antithyroid drugs. Source of these receptors: a woman between 45 and 65 years old with Graves disease. CDR3s include the opening cysteine and the closing phenylalanine or tryptophan. D genes are given only for firm matches. Clone sizes are given selectively: once, few, many, or a class where the clone is expanded.

many TRBJ2-7 TRBV3-1 - TGTGCCAGCAGCCAATCCAGACAGGAGGCCTACGAGCAGTACTTC CASSQSRQEAYEQYF
many TRBJ2-5 TRBV12-3/TRBV12-4 - TGTGCCAGCAGTTTGGCCCCAGGGGCCGCGAACCAAGAGACCCAGTACTTC CASSLAPGAANQETQYF
many TRBJ2-7 TRBV28 - TGTGCCAGCAACCTACAGGGAATGGGCGAGCAGTACTTC CASNLQGMGEQYF
many TRBJ2-1 TRBV30 - TGTGCCTGGGGCAATGAGCAGTTCTTC CAWGNEQFF
few TRBJ2-3 TRBV5-1 TRBD2 TGCGCCAGCAGCTTGGAAGCGGGAGGGCCGACGGGTACGCAGTATTTT CASSLEAGGPTGTQYF
many TRBJ1-4 TRBV6-1 - TGTGCCAGCAGTGAAAGGGCCCCCCTCCTCCGGCGGAAAAAACTGTTTTTT CASSERAPLLRRKKLFF
- TRBJ2-4 TRBV2 TRBD2 TGTGCCAGCAGTCGGAGCGGGAGTAACATTCAGTACTTC CASSRSGSNIQYF
- TRBJ2-2 TRBV7-3 TRBD2 TGTGCCAGCAGCCCCGGACTAGCGGTTACCGGGGAGCTGTTTTTT CASSPGLAVTGELFF
few TRBJ2-7 TRBV27 TRBD2 TGTGCCAGCAGTCTTTGGGCGGGAGGACCTACCTACGAGCAGTACTTC CASSLWAGGPTYEQYF
few TRBJ2-7 TRBV5-1 TRBD1 TGCGCCAGCAGCTTAGGGGCAGGGGGAATAGACGAGCAGTACTTC CASSLGAGGIDEQYF
- TRBJ1-3 TRBV6-1 - TGTGCCAGCCGGGAGCAGGTCTCTGGAAACACCATATATTTT CASREQVSGNTIYF
few TRBJ1-5 TRBV19 - TGTGCCAGTAGTATCCATCGGGGACAGCCCCAGCATTTT CASSIHRGQPQHF
many TRBJ2-3 TRBV20-1 - TGCAGTGCACCAGTTGGGGGGAGCACAGATACGCAGTATTTT CSAPVGGSTDTQYF
many TRBJ2-7 TRBV6-1 TRBD2 TGTGCCAGCAGTCCCCGAGCGGGAAGCTCCTACGAGCAGTACTTC CASSPRAGSSYEQYF
- TRBJ2-1 TRBV3-1 TRBD2 TGTGCCAGTAGACTCGGGACTAGCGGGGCCAATGAGCAGTTCTTC CASRLGTSGANEQFF
many TRBJ2-3 TRBV27 TRBD2 TGTGCCAGCATTGGGGGGGGATTAGGCACAGATACGCAGTATTTT CASIGGGLGTDTQYF
many TRBJ1-1 TRBV30 - TGTGCCTGGAGTGATCAGGGAACTGAAGCTTTCTTT CAWSDQGTEAFF
few TRBJ2-7 TRBV7-9 TRBD2 TGTGCCAGCAGCTTTTCCGCGGGACTAGCCTACGAGCAGTACTTC CASSFSAGLAYEQYF
few TRBJ2-1 TRBV20-1 - TGCAGTGCTAGAAGGAGCGGACCTTACAATGAGCAGTTCTTC CSARRSGPYNEQFF
- TRBJ1-1 TRBV7-9 TRBD1 TGTGCCAGCAGCTTCCAGGGGGCGAACACTGAAGCTTTCTTT CASSFQGANTEAFF
few TRBJ2-1 TRBV2 - TGTGCCAGCAGTGAAGGACTGGGGTGGGCTGAGCAGTTCTTC CASSEGLGWAEQFF
few TRBJ2-1 TRBV20-1 - TGCAGTACCCTGGGGAGCTCCTACAATGAGCAGTTCTTC CSTLGSSYNEQFF
many TRBJ2-7 TRBV30 TRBD2 TGTGCCTGGACTAGCGGAAGGCGGGAGCAGTACTTC CAWTSGRREQYF
many TRBJ1-5 TRBV10-3 TRBD1 TGTGCCATCAGTGAGTCGGCCGCGACAGGGAATCAGCCCCAGCATTTT CAISESAATGNQPQHF
few TRBJ2-5 TRBV18 - TGTGCCAGCTCACCAATGGACGGAACCCAAGAGACCCAGTACTTC CASSPMDGTQETQYF
few TRBJ2-2 TRBV5-6 - TGTGCCAGCAGCTTGTTGCGGGCGAACACCGGGGAGCTGTTTTTT CASSLLRANTGELFF
few TRBJ2-7 TRBV6-2/TRBV6-3 - TGTGCCAGCAGTTACGGCGGGGCTCGGTACGAGCAGTACTTC CASSYGGARYEQYF
many TRBJ2-7 TRBV13 TRBD2 TGTGCCAGCAGCTCGGCGGGACTAGCGGGATACGAGCAGTACTTC CASSSAGLAGYEQYF
- TRBJ1-1 TRBV5-1 - TGCGCCAGCAGCTTACCCGAGGTGGGTGAAGCTTTCTTT CASSLPEVGEAFF
few TRBJ2-7 TRBV19 - TGTGCCAGTAGTAGTTTGACCGGACGGGTAGGAGAGCAGTACTTC CASSSLTGRVGEQYF
many TRBJ1-1 TRBV7-9 TRBD1 TGTGCCAGCAGCTTGGGGACAGGCCTGAACACTGAAGCTTTCTTT CASSLGTGLNTEAFF
many TRBJ1-3 TRBV30 TRBD1 TGTGCCTGGAGTACCGGGACAGGGTCTGGAAACACCATATATTTT CAWSTGTGSGNTIYF
few TRBJ1-2 TRBV6-1 TRBD1 TGTGCCAGCACCCTTGACAGGGGTGGCTATGGCTACACCTTC CASTLDRGGYGYTF
few TRBJ2-7 TRBV18 TRBD1 TGTGCCAGCTCATTTCGGGACAGCACCTACGAGCAGTACTTC CASSFRDSTYEQYF
few TRBJ2-7 TRBV5-1 TRBD2 TGCGCCAGCAGCTTGGGTGGTAGCGGGCCCCACGAGCAGTACTTC CASSLGGSGPHEQYF
few TRBJ1-6 TRBV7-3 - TGTGCCGGCAGCTGGAAGGAGGCGGCACCCCTCCACTTT CAGSWKEAAPLHF
many TRBJ2-3 TRBV3-1 - TGTGCCAGCAGCCAGAACAGGGTTGGTACGCAGTATTTT CASSQNRVGTQYF
- TRBJ2-2 TRBV19 - TGTGCCAGCGGGGACTCCAAGCCCTATAACACCGGGGAGCTGGTTTTT CASGDSKPYNTGELVF
many TRBJ2-7 TRBV5-1 TRBD2 TGCGCCAGCAGCGTGTTGCGGGAGGCCTCCTACGAGCAGTACTTC CASSVLREASYEQYF
many TRBJ2-7 TRBV2 - TGTGCCAGCGGTTTTTGGAGCTCCTACGAGCAGTACTTC CASGFWSSYEQYF